The clone carrying this T cell receptor (beta chain) was seen only once. The antigen remains undetermined. Germline CDR1 and CDR2: MNHEY and SVGEGT. The CDR3 consists of 15 residues. J lost 3 bases, V lost 5 bases, and 9 bases had no gene match. This entry is derived from a study of CD8+CD57+ T cells in acquired aplastic anemia. About the research overall: Sorted CD4+ and CD8+ cell DNA averaged around 3.5 ug. Where healthy donors were concerned, CD4+ cells averaged about 11 million reads. General study results and limits: Found in both controls and patients were fewer than 35 CD8+ CDR3 sequences. Statistical testing detected no significant gap in CD8+ Simpson's diversity between patients and controls.

CDR3 and TCR beta VDJ profiling relied on genomic DNA as the template. TCRdb re-called the reads with MiXCR, one entry per CDR3 protein. The sample gives about 110,000 distinct CDR3 sequences, roughly 50% of which show up once; around a third is in the top ten. This sequence was found in a human donor in good health, serving as a control. Material for sequencing was sorted CD4+, CD8+, or CD8+CD57+ T cells (not recorded which) from PBMCs. This chain connects TRBV6-2 or TRBV6-3 to TRBJ1-1, with 7 positions matching TRBD1. The DNA for the CDR3 is TGTGCCAGCAGTGACCCACAGGGGAGCGACACTGAAGCTTTCTTT. Protein: CASSDPQGSDTEAFF.